The 6 T cell receptor beta chains reported below all come from one sample, sequenced in a study of PD-1 blockade in classical Hodgkin lymphoma. Each of the patients experienced relapse following autologous stem cell transplantation, and their brentuximab vedotin exposure differed. Profiled with immunoSEQ multiplex PCR; TCRdb holds only in-frame clones, not every one. The repertoire includes 90,000 to 120,000 clones, around 89% of them detected once, and nearly 20% sits in the top ten. The starting material was peripheral blood mononuclear cells (PBMCs), obtained before the second cycle of nivolumab. Source of these receptors: a human donor with classical Hodgkin lymphoma.

V usage is TRBV19 and J usage is TRBJ1-1, with unresolved D. The CDR3 length is 14 residues. V lost 7 bases and J lost 3, with 15 bases in between. Per germline, CDR1 LNHDA and CDR2 SQIVND (reference sequence). The CDR3 bases are TGTGCCAGTACCGCCGCCGGACGTTACACTGAAGCTTTCTTT. This sequence encodes CASTAAGRYTEAFF.

V is TRBV28 and J is TRBJ2-3, with TRBD2 matching over 10 bases. The V and J ends lost 5 bases and 2 bases, in that order; junction bases with no gene match: 7. CDR1 and CDR2 (germline): MDHEN, SYDVKM. The CDR3 runs to 16 residues. The CDR3 nucleotides are TGTGCCAGCAGTCGGACTAGCGGTCCCTCCACAGATACGCAGTATTTT. Its protein product is CASSRTSGPSTDTQYF. Looking up the rest from reference TRBV28 and TRBJ2-3 gives the full variable domain: DVKVTQSSRYLVKRTGEKVFLECVQDMDHENMFWYRQDPGLGLRLIYFSYDVKMKEKGDIPEGYSVSREKKERFSLILESASTNQTSMYLCASSRTSGPSTDTQYFGPGTRLTVL.

This clone was recorded once. The chain carries TRBV18 and TRBJ2-1; D gene ambiguous. Deletions cut 2 bases from V and 6 bases from J, with 17 bases between. This CDR3 is built from 16 residues. Germline CDR1 is KGHSH and CDR2 is LQKENI. CDR3 coding DNA: TGTGCCAGCTCACCATCGGGTAGCCTCAGTGGCAATGAGCAGTTCTTC. This encodes CASSPSGSLSGNEQFF.

The rearrangement links TRBV19 to TRBJ2-2, with D hard to call. The V gene's germline CDR1 is LNHDA and CDR2 SQIVND (reference sequence). The CDR3 sequence is 14 residues long. The ends were cut back, 3 bases at V and 4 bases at J, with 9 bases in the middle. CDR3 amino acids: CASSIFVGTGELFF. The CDR3 DNA reads TGTGCCAGTAGTATTTTCGTCGGCACCGGGGAGCTGTTTTTT. Looking up the rest from reference TRBV19 and TRBJ2-2 gives the full variable domain: DGGITQSPKYLFRKEGQNVTLSCEQNLNHDAMYWYRQDPGQGLRLIYYSQIVNDFQKGDIAEGYSVSREKKESFPLTVTSAQKNPTAFYLCASSIFVGTGELFFGEGSRLTVL.

This rearrangement joins TRBV29-1 to TRBJ2-2, with D perhaps matching TRBD1 or TRBD2 (7 bases each). This CDR3 region has 15 residues. V gave up 5 bases and J gave up 3 bases, with 16 bases separating them. Germline V gene sequence: CDR1 SQVTM, CDR2 ANQGSEA. Here the CDR3 reads CSVRRGGADTGELFF. CDR3 sequence (DNA): TGCAGCGTTCGCAGGGGGGGCGCGGACACCGGGGAGCTGTTTTTT.

The rearrangement joins TRBV6-6 to TRBJ1-1; 11 bases map to TRBD1. Germline CDR1 MNHNY, CDR2 SVGAGI (reference sequence). This CDR3 has 15 residues. The trim removed 6 bases at V and 0 bases at J, leaving 3 bases unmatched. This chain's CDR3 is CASRGGQGVNTEAFF. The CDR3 nucleotides read TGTGCCAGCAGAGGGGGACAGGGGGTGAACACTGAAGCTTTCTTT.